The rows below give T cell receptor beta chains drawn from one sample of a study of blood T cell repertoires in COVID-19. The data were produced by immunoSEQ multiplex PCR, yet TCRdb's version contains in-frame clones alone and is incomplete. Here the sample spans around 30,000 clones, about 88% being singletons. The sample was peripheral blood. The receptor source for this set is a human donor in a cohort sampled during active COVID-19. The donor label of this sample is uncertain. CDR3s include the opening cysteine and the closing phenylalanine or tryptophan. A D gene is named only where the DNA matches it firmly. Expanded clones get a size class; other rows say once, few or many, or leave the size out.

v_call: TRBV7-8
d_call: TRBD2
clone_size: NA
j_call: TRBJ2-3
cdr3_aa: CASSLGTSGTDTQYF
cdr3_nt: TGTGCCAGCAGCTTGGGGACTAGCGGCACAGATACGCAGTATTTT

v_call: TRBV9
d_call: TRBD2
clone_size: NA
j_call: TRBJ2-2
cdr3_aa: CASSVRPGGPDTGELFF
cdr3_nt: TGTGCCAGCAGCGTCCGTCCGGGAGGGCCGGACACCGGGGAGCTGTTTTTT

v_call: TRBV5-1
d_call: NA
clone_size: NA
j_call: TRBJ2-7
cdr3_aa: CASSLAAGEQYF
cdr3_nt: TGCGCCAGCAGCTTGGCGGCGGGCGAGCAGTACTTC

v_call: TRBV2
d_call: NA
clone_size: NA
j_call: TRBJ2-5
cdr3_aa: CASSESRNQETQYF
cdr3_nt: TGTGCCAGCAGTGAATCGAGGAATCAAGAGACCCAGTACTTC

v_call: TRBV12-3/TRBV12-4
d_call: TRBD1
clone_size: NA
j_call: TRBJ1-3
cdr3_aa: CASTRRQGNTIYF
cdr3_nt: TGTGCCAGCACTCGAAGACAGGGGAACACCATATATTTT

v_call: TRBV6-2/TRBV6-3
d_call: TRBD2
clone_size: NA
j_call: TRBJ2-1
cdr3_aa: CASSSSLAGDSDEQFF
cdr3_nt: TGTGCCAGCAGTTCGTCCCTAGCGGGAGATAGCGATGAGCAGTTCTTC

v_call: TRBV2
d_call: TRBD1
clone_size: NA
j_call: TRBJ2-2
cdr3_aa: CASSPNRGTGELFF
cdr3_nt: TGTGCCAGCAGTCCGAACAGGGGCACCGGGGAGCTGTTTTTT

v_call: TRBV9
d_call: NA
clone_size: NA
j_call: TRBJ1-3
cdr3_aa: CASSVGRESGNTIYF
cdr3_nt: TGTGCCAGCAGCGTAGGAAGAGAATCTGGAAACACCATATATTTT

v_call: TRBV28
d_call: NA
clone_size: NA
j_call: TRBJ1-4
cdr3_aa: CASSRGHKGNEKLFF
cdr3_nt: TGTGCCAGCAGTAGGGGACATAAAGGGAATGAAAAACTGTTTTTT

v_call: TRBV5-4
d_call: TRBD2
clone_size: NA
j_call: TRBJ2-1
cdr3_aa: CASSLASGRTYNEQFF
cdr3_nt: TGTGCCAGCAGCTTGGCTAGCGGGAGGACCTACAATGAGCAGTTCTTC

v_call: TRBV7-8
d_call: TRBD1
clone_size: NA
j_call: TRBJ1-2
cdr3_aa: CASSPGTGGHYGYTF
cdr3_nt: TGTGCCAGCAGCCCTGGGACAGGGGGCCACTATGGCTACACCTTC

v_call: TRBV23-1
d_call: TRBD2
clone_size: NA
j_call: TRBJ2-2
cdr3_aa: CASPLAGLNTGELFF
cdr3_nt: TGCGCCAGCCCTTTAGCGGGACTTAACACCGGGGAGCTGTTTTTT

v_call: TRBV19
d_call: TRBD1
clone_size: NA
j_call: TRBJ1-1
cdr3_aa: CASSRQGNTEAFF
cdr3_nt: TGTGCCAGTAGCCGACAGGGAAACACTGAAGCTTTCTTT

v_call: TRBV12-3/TRBV12-4
d_call: NA
clone_size: NA
j_call: TRBJ2-3
cdr3_aa: CASRGGADTQYF
cdr3_nt: TGTGCCAGCAGGGGGGGTGCAGATACGCAGTATTTT

v_call: TRBV7-9
d_call: TRBD1
clone_size: NA
j_call: TRBJ2-1
cdr3_aa: CASSPTGVVGNEQFF
cdr3_nt: TGTGCCAGCAGCCCCACAGGGGTAGTGGGCAATGAGCAGTTCTTC

v_call: TRBV5-1
d_call: NA
clone_size: NA
j_call: TRBJ1-2
cdr3_aa: CASSLSQTWAGGYTF
cdr3_nt: TGCGCCAGCAGCTTGAGTCAGACGTGGGCAGGCGGCTACACCTTC

v_call: TRBV18
d_call: NA
clone_size: NA
j_call: TRBJ1-3
cdr3_aa: CASSPPGQGRGNTIYF
cdr3_nt: TGTGCCAGCTCACCACCGGGGCAGGGCCGGGGAAACACCATATATTTT

v_call: TRBV5-6
d_call: TRBD1
clone_size: NA
j_call: TRBJ1-3
cdr3_aa: CASSPDRAGNTIYF
cdr3_nt: TGTGCCAGCAGCCCGGACAGGGCTGGAAACACCATATATTTT

v_call: TRBV29-1
d_call: TRBD1
clone_size: NA
j_call: TRBJ1-2
cdr3_aa: CSVGGGKTGDGYTF
cdr3_nt: TGCAGCGTTGGTGGGGGTAAGACAGGGGATGGCTACACCTTC

v_call: TRBV11-2
d_call: TRBD1
clone_size: NA
j_call: TRBJ2-3
cdr3_aa: CASRSTGGTDTQYF
cdr3_nt: TGTGCCAGCAGGTCCACAGGGGGCACAGATACGCAGTATTTT

v_call: TRBV3-1/TRBV3-2
d_call: TRBD1
clone_size: NA
j_call: TRBJ1-4
cdr3_aa: CASSLGTVNEKLFF
cdr3_nt: TGTGCCAGCAGCCTAGGGACAGTAAATGAAAAACTGTTTTTT

v_call: TRBV7-8
d_call: TRBD2
clone_size: NA
j_call: TRBJ2-3
cdr3_aa: CASHVAGGPTDTQYF
cdr3_nt: TGTGCCAGCCACGTGGCGGGAGGTCCCACAGATACGCAGTATTTT

v_call: TRBV5-1
d_call: NA
clone_size: NA
j_call: TRBJ2-1
cdr3_aa: CASSLDPSNEQFF
cdr3_nt: TGCGCCAGCAGCTTGGATCCTTCCAATGAGCAGTTCTTC

v_call: TRBV28
d_call: TRBD1
clone_size: NA
j_call: TRBJ1-6
cdr3_aa: CASRHTGARNSPLHF
cdr3_nt: TGTGCCAGCAGACATACAGGGGCCCGTAATTCACCCCTCCACTTT

v_call: TRBV6-6
d_call: NA
clone_size: NA
j_call: TRBJ2-5
cdr3_aa: CASSQDWQETQYF
cdr3_nt: TGTGCCAGCAGTCAGGACTGGCAAGAGACCCAGTACTTC

v_call: TRBV2
d_call: TRBD2
clone_size: once
j_call: TRBJ2-1
cdr3_aa: CASTQNHGGYNEQFF
cdr3_nt: TGTGCCAGCACCCAAAATCACGGGGGGTACAATGAGCAGTTCTTC

v_call: TRBV2
d_call: TRBD2
clone_size: once
j_call: TRBJ2-7
cdr3_aa: CAGASGGTYEQYF
cdr3_nt: TGTGCCGGGGCTAGCGGGGGCACCTACGAGCAGTACTTC

v_call: TRBV5-1
d_call: TRBD2
clone_size: few
j_call: TRBJ2-2
cdr3_aa: CASSPRTSADELFF
cdr3_nt: TGCGCCAGCAGCCCGCGGACTAGCGCAGACGAGCTGTTTTTT

v_call: TRBV5-5
d_call: NA
clone_size: NA
j_call: TRBJ2-7
cdr3_aa: CASSLDLRTYEQYF
cdr3_nt: TGTGCCAGCAGCCTAGACCTCCGGACCTACGAGCAGTACTTC

v_call: TRBV18
d_call: TRBD2
clone_size: NA
j_call: TRBJ2-3
cdr3_aa: CASSLTLAGGADTQYF
cdr3_nt: TGTGCCAGCTCACTAACTCTAGCGGGAGGCGCAGATACGCAGTATTTT

v_call: TRBV7-9
d_call: TRBD2
clone_size: few
j_call: TRBJ2-7
cdr3_aa: CASSPIAGVRYEQYF
cdr3_nt: TGTGCCAGCAGCCCGATAGCGGGAGTCCGCTACGAGCAGTACTTC

v_call: TRBV2
d_call: NA
clone_size: NA
j_call: TRBJ1-1
cdr3_aa: CASSEEGWDMNTEAFF
cdr3_nt: TGTGCCAGCAGTGAAGAAGGATGGGACATGAACACTGAAGCTTTCTTT

v_call: TRBV5-1
d_call: NA
clone_size: few
j_call: TRBJ2-3
cdr3_aa: CASTERWSTDTQYF
cdr3_nt: TGCGCCAGCACTGAGAGATGGAGCACAGATACGCAGTATTTT

v_call: TRBV7-2
d_call: TRBD2
clone_size: NA
j_call: TRBJ2-4
cdr3_aa: CASSSTSGALWVQYF
cdr3_nt: TGTGCCAGCAGCTCGACTAGCGGAGCCCTTTGGGTTCAGTACTTC

v_call: TRBV28
d_call: NA
clone_size: NA
j_call: TRBJ2-7
cdr3_aa: CASASNYEQYF
cdr3_nt: TGTGCCAGCGCTTCTAACTACGAGCAGTACTTC

v_call: TRBV25-1
d_call: NA
clone_size: few
j_call: TRBJ2-7
cdr3_aa: CASGPLASYEQYF
cdr3_nt: TGTGCCAGCGGACCGCTAGCGTCGTACGAGCAGTACTTC

v_call: TRBV9
d_call: NA
clone_size: NA
j_call: TRBJ1-3
cdr3_aa: CASTLSGREGNTIYF
cdr3_nt: TGTGCCAGCACCCTCTCGGGAAGGGAAGGAAACACCATATATTTT

v_call: TRBV28
d_call: NA
clone_size: NA
j_call: TRBJ1-5
cdr3_aa: CASSPSTLSTGHF
cdr3_nt: TGTGCCAGCAGTCCCTCTACCCTTTCGACAGGGCATTTT

v_call: TRBV19
d_call: NA
clone_size: NA
j_call: TRBJ1-2
cdr3_aa: CASSSPGLRAPSYGYTF
cdr3_nt: TGTGCCAGTAGTAGCCCCGGACTGCGGGCCCCATCCTATGGCTACACCTTC

v_call: TRBV6-5
d_call: NA
clone_size: once
j_call: TRBJ1-1
cdr3_aa: CASTYRGESEAFF
cdr3_nt: TGTGCCAGCACCTACCGGGGAGAGTCTGAAGCTTTCTTT

v_call: TRBV7-9
d_call: TRBD1
clone_size: NA
j_call: TRBJ2-7
cdr3_aa: CASSHGQATYEQYF
cdr3_nt: TGTGCCAGCAGCCATGGACAGGCCACCTACGAGCAGTACTTC

v_call: TRBV28
d_call: TRBD2
clone_size: NA
j_call: TRBJ2-7
cdr3_aa: CASSPAKGTRTYEQYF
cdr3_nt: TGTGCCAGCAGTCCCGCCAAAGGGACTAGAACCTACGAGCAGTACTTC

v_call: TRBV27
d_call: NA
clone_size: NA
j_call: TRBJ1-1
cdr3_aa: CASFSGLKAFF
cdr3_nt: TGTGCCAGCTTCTCGGGATTAAAAGCTTTCTTT

v_call: TRBV25-1
d_call: TRBD1
clone_size: once
j_call: TRBJ2-1
cdr3_aa: CASSVLSRTGDYNEQFF
cdr3_nt: TGTGCCAGCAGTGTATTGTCACGGACAGGGGATTACAATGAGCAGTTCTTC

v_call: TRBV28
d_call: NA
clone_size: NA
j_call: TRBJ1-5
cdr3_aa: CASSPRGVGTNQPQHF
cdr3_nt: TGTGCCAGCAGTCCCCGGGGGGTTGGTACCAATCAGCCCCAGCATTTT

v_call: TRBV7-3
d_call: NA
clone_size: few
j_call: TRBJ2-7
cdr3_aa: CASSFHAGGEQYF
cdr3_nt: TGTGCCAGCAGCTTCCACGCGGGTGGCGAGCAGTACTTC

v_call: TRBV2
d_call: NA
clone_size: NA
j_call: TRBJ1-1
cdr3_aa: CASSGGLLTEAFF
cdr3_nt: TGTGCCAGCAGTGGAGGGCTATTGACTGAAGCTTTCTTT

v_call: TRBV19
d_call: TRBD1
clone_size: NA
j_call: TRBJ1-2
cdr3_aa: CASSKGQFYGYTF
cdr3_nt: TGTGCCAGTAGTAAGGGACAGTTCTATGGCTACACCTTC

v_call: TRBV28
d_call: NA
clone_size: NA
j_call: TRBJ2-7
cdr3_aa: CASSLRSSVEQYF
cdr3_nt: TGTGCCAGCAGTTTAAGATCCAGCGTCGAGCAGTACTTC

v_call: TRBV7-8
d_call: TRBD1
clone_size: NA
j_call: TRBJ1-1
cdr3_aa: CASSLVGGTGTEAFF
cdr3_nt: TGTGCCAGCAGCTTAGTTGGCGGGACAGGGACTGAAGCTTTCTTT

v_call: TRBV6-2/TRBV6-3
d_call: TRBD1
clone_size: NA
j_call: TRBJ1-1
cdr3_aa: CASSPITGVNEAFF
cdr3_nt: TGTGCCAGCAGCCCAATTACAGGGGTCAATGAAGCTTTCTTT